This entry features one TCR beta chain sequence. This sample is part of a study of blood T cell repertoires in COVID-19. In the study overall: The origin of the acute and convalescent COVID-19 samples was the United States, Italy and Spain. Sample material is recorded as cDNA or gDNA derived from T cells, B-cell-depleted T cells, or PBMCs.

Profiling relied on immunoSEQ multiplex PCR, and the TCRdb table lists in-frame clones only, not all of them. Found here are 95,000 to 150,000 clones, about 80% of them singletons; the top ten hold roughly 17%. This TCR came from a man aged 55 to 70 with active or convalescent COVID-19. The sequenced material came from peripheral blood.

CDR3 in amino acids: CASSYAGDEQYF. CDR3 DNA sequence: TGTGCCAGCAGTTACGCAGGGGACGAGCAGTACTTC. The chain is built from TRBV12-3 or TRBV12-4 and TRBJ2-7; D perhaps matches TRBD1 (6 bases). V dropped 4 bases and J dropped 5 bases, with 9 bases sitting between them. The CDR3 extends over 12 amino acids.